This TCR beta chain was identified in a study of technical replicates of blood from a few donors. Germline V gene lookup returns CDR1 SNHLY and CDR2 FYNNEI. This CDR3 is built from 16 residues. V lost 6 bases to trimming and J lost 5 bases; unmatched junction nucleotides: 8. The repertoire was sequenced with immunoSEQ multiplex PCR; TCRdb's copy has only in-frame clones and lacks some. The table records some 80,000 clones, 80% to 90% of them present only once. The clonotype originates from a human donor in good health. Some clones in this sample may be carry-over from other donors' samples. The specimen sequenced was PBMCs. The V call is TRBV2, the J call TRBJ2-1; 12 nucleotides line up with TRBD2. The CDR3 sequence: CASRRELAGGNNEQFF. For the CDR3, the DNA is TGTGCCAGCAGGCGCGAACTAGCGGGAGGCAACAATGAGCAGTTCTTC.